This record looks at one T cell receptor beta chain sequence and its context. Its antigen is currently not known. No clone much larger than this one lies a single base away; base qualities are absent. The data are from a study of graft-versus-host responses after intestinal transplantation (dated by TCRdb to the early 2020s). In terms of the full investigation: The transplants that recipients received were multivisceral, liver-intestinal, or isolated intestinal. Every recipient was given anti-thymocyte globulin induction, then maintenance tacrolimus and steroids for about 3 years. The cohort enrolled 20 to 30 intestinal transplant recipients including one retransplant, and a few patients lacking pretransplant specimens were excluded. Donor T cell macrochimerism was defined as a peak of at least 4% donor T cells among recipient peripheral blood mononuclear cells. Rather than being sequenced by the commercial service, samples from a few later patients were sequenced in-house on an Illumina MiSeq and processed with MiXCR. Bulk TCR-beta CDR3 sequencing was used to track graft-versus-host and host-versus-graft alloreactive T cell clones in the graft, circulation and bone marrow after intestinal transplantation. Alloreactive clones were identified by sequencing pre-transplant mixed lymphocyte reaction products and comparing them with unstimulated pre-transplant donor and recipient T cells.

Blood samples were collected up to 4 times in the first month after transplant and then at least monthly when available. Libraries were made using the immunoSEQ multiplex PCR assay. For most patients, high-throughput TCR-beta CDR3 sequencing of genomic DNA was performed by Adaptive Biotechnologies. The study's own analysis went as follows. TCR sequencing data were retrieved from Adaptive's ImmunoSEQ software for around 18 patients, whereas three other patients were processed with MiXCR and VDJtools. CDR3 nucleotide sequences shared between donor and recipient were removed because their origin could not be assigned. At least 2-fold expansion over unstimulated cells and a minimum CFSE-low frequency of 0.002% (template counts) or 0.001% (read counts) were required for clones to be classified as alloreactive. Clones were considered mappable if detected in sequenced pre-transplant spleen, lymph node, or MLR CFSE-low populations of the donor or recipient. Cumulative frequency of alloreactive clones was calculated as a percentage of all sequences weighted by copy number. Here the immuneACCESS table is served through TCRdb, limited to in-frame sequences with V and J called. Missing clones are a known gap in these copies; in checked studies unresolved V genes cover under half, and the rest lacks a known reason. V and J calls plus clone size are reproduced from that table; the DNA served to infer D and trimming. Counted in this sample were roughly 99,000 clones; about 82% of them appeared once. In total, the top ten clones hold roughly 1.4% of the sample.

The germline V gene (reference sequence) supplies CDR1 LNHNV and CDR2 YYDKDF. V loses 0 bases of germline sequence and J loses 5 bases, and the interval between the two ends is 10 bases. The CDR3 runs 15 amino acids, cysteine and phenylalanine included. Of all the DNA, just the CDR3 is kept, 45 bases in frame from base 1. Overall results and qualifications from the work: High GvH to HvG T cell clonal ratios were observed in the allografts of patients with donor T cell macrochimerism. Early after transplant, peak levels of circulating GvH clones were found to be associated with declines in HvG clones. GvH clones turned up in recipient bone marrow, with some appearing earlier in ileal mucosa or blood, a pattern consistent with an intestinal mucosal origin. The relatively low number and heterogeneity of intestinal transplant patients limited the conclusions.

The chain is made from TRBV15 and TRBJ2-2; TRBD1 is perhaps the D gene, given 5 matching bases. This material consisted of PBMCs, taken 255 days after intestinal transplant. This TCR was recovered from a human patient who received an intestinal transplant, so some T cells may come from the graft donor. The nucleotides are TGTGCCACCAGCAGAGATCCAGGGCAAACCGGGGAGCTGTTTTTT. Its product reads: CATSRDPGQTGELFF.